This T cell receptor beta chain was identified during a study of regulatory T cells in long-lasting Graves disease. CDR3 length: 16 amino acids. Germline loops: CDR1 KGHDR, CDR2 SFDVKD. V was trimmed by 3 bases and J by 0 bases, leaving 12 bases between them. Noted time point: persistent/refractory GD, antithyroid drugs over 5 years with positive TRAb. From PBMCs, RNA was extracted and then used to make the TCR library. The TCR beta library used iRepertoire HTBI primers with Arm-PCR amplification of CDR3. TCRdb passed the multiplex PCR reads through MiXCR, listing each CDR3 protein once. The table records over 450,000 distinct CDR3 sequences, roughly 21% of them present only once.

The receptor was derived from a female donor with Graves disease. The J gene is TRBJ2-3, the V gene TRBV24-1; D is ambiguous. The sequences come from peripheral blood mononuclear cells (PBMCs), collected when the disease was refractory, from a patient treated with antithyroid drugs. CDR3 bases: TGTGCCACCAGTGATGTGGCTGTCCCTAGCACAGATACGCAGTATTTT. It specifies CATSDVAVPSTDTQYF.